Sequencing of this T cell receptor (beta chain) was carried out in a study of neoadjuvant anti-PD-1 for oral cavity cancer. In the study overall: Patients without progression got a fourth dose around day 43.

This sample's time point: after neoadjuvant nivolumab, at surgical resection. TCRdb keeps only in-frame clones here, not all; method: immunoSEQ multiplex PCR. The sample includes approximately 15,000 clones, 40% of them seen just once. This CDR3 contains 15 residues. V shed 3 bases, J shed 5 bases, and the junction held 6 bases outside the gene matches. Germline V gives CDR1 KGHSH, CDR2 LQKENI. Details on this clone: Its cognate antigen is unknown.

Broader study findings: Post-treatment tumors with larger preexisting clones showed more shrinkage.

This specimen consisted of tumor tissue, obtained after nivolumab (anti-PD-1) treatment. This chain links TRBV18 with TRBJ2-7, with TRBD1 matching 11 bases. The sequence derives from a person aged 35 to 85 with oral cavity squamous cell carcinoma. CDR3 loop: CASSPRTGGFDEQYF. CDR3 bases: TGTGCCAGCTCACCTCGGACAGGGGGCTTTGACGAGCAGTACTTC.